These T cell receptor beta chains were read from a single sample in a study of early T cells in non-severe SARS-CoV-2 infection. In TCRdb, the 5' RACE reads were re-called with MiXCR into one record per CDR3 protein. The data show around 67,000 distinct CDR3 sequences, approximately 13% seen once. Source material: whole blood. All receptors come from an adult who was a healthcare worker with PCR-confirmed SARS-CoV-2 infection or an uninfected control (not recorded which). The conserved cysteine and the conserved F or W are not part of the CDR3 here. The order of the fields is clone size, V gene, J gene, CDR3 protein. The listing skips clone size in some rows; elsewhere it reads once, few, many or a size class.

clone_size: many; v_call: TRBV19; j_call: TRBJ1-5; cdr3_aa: ASSIFDQPQH
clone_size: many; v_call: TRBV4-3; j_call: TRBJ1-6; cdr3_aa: ASSQDSTARGGPLH
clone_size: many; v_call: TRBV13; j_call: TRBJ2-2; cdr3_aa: ASSFKGLGAGELF
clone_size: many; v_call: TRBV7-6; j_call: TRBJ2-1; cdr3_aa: ASSLGEDRDQF
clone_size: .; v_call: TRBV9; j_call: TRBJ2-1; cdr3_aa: ASSKWDNNEQF
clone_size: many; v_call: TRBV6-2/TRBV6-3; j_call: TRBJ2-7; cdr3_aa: ASRTPPYEQY
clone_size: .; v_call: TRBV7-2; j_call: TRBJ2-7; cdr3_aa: ASSPTHSYEQY
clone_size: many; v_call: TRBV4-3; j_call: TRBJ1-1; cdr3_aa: ASSRSGADKEEAF
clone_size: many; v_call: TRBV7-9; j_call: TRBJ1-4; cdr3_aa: ASSFQQVSNEKLF
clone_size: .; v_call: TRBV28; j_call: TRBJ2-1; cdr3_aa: ASSYSGDPYNEQF
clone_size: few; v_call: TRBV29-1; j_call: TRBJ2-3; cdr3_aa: SVGLRRVDTQY
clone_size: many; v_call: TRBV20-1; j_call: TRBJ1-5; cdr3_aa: SAREPSGALYSNQPQH
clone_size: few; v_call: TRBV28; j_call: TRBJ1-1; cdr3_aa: ASSFSGGISEAF
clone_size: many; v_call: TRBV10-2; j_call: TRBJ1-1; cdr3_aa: ASSVRAGLMNTEAF
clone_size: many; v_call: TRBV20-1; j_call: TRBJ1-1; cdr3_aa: SAKGLRETTEAF
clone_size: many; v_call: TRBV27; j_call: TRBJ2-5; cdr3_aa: ASSPLGPAGLQETQY
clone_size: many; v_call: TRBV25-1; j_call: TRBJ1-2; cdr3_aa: ASSVSAGTGYT
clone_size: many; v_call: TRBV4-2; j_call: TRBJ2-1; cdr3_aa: ASSQDRGAIYNEQF
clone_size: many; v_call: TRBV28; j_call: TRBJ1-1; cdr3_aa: ASTSGGHKNTEAF
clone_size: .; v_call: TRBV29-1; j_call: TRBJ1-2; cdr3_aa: SAGQGGYT
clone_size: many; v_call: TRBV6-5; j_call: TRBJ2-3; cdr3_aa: ATRREGTDTQY
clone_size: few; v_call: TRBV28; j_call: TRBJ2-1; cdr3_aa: ASSPTTSGISDEQF
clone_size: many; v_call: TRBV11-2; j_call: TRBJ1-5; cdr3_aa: ASSWGGQNNQPQH
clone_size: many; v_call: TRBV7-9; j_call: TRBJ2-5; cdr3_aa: ASSLVSPTDLQETQY
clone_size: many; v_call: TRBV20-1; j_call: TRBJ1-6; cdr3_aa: SAQQGAESSPLH
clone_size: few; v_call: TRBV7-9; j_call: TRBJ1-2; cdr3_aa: ASSLTQGDGYT
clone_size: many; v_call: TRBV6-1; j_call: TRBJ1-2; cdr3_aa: ASRLDRGLYGYT
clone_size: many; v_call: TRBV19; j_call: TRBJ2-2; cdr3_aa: ASTPGVRSTGELF
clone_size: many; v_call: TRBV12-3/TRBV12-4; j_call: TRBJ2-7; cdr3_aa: ASSLTSGSFYEQY
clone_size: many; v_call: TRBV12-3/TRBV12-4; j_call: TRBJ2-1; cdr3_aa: ASRSSVSYNEQF
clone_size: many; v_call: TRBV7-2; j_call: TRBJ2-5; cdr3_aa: ASRPTIGQLETQY
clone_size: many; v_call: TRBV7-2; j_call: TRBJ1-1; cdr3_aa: ASSPYDRPTEAF
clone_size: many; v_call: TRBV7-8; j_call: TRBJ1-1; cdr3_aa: ASSSREGNTEAF
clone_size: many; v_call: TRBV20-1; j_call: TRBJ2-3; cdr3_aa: SARDLGGSTDTQY
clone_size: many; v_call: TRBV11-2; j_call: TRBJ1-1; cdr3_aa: ASSSQGASTEAF
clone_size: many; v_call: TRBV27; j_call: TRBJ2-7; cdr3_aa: ASSLVGSSYEQY
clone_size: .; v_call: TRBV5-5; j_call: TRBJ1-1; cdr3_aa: ASSKDTLTEAF
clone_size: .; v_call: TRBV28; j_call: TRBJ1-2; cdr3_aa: AHSPGAEYGYT
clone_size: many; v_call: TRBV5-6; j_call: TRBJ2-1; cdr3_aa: ASSWIAGSSYNEQF
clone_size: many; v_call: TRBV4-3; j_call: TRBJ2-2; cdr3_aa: ASSQLWMVDGELF
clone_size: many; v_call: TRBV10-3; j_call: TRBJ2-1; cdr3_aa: AISEKGLNEQF
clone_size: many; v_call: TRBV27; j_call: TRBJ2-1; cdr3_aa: ASSKRIRGHNEQF
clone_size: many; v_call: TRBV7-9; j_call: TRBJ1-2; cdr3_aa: ASNTDGTFYGYT
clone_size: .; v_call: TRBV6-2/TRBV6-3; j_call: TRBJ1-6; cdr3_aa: ASRLDRMPNSPLH
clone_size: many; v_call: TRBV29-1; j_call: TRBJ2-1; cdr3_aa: SVLLAGDYNEQF
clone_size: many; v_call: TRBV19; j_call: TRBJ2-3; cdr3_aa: ASSTPGAGGDTQY
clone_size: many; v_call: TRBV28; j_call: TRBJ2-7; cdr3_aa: ASSPTRNSYEQY
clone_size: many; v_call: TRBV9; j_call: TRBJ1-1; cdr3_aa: ASSVGGENTEAF
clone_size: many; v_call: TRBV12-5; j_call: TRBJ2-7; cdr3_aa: ASGFRGEQY
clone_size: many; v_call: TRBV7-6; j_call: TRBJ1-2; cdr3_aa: AINLGSNYGYT
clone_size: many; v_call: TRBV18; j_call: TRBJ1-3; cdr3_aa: ASSPPNKNAGNTIY
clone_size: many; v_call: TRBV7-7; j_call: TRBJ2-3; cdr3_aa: ASSSGQPTDTQY
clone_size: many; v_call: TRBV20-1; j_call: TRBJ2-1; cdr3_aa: SAGAITYNEQF
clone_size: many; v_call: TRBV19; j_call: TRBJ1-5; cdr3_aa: ASSIAYRDGNQPQH
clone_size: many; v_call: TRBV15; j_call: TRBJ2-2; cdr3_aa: ATSREERLRLGELF